Following are 2 T cell receptor beta chains from one sample sequenced in a study of cytomegalovirus exposure and HLA in healthy donors. Both 60 Vbeta primers and 13 Jbeta primers went into the PCR. Profiling relied on immunoSEQ multiplex PCR, and the TCRdb table lists in-frame clones only, not all of them. The data show fewer than 70,000 clones, about four fifths seen once. What was sequenced was PBMCs. The origin of the receptors is a woman aged 40 to 55 in good health and CMV-seronegative.

The rearrangement joins TRBV5-6 to TRBJ2-4; 7 nucleotides line up with TRBD1. Losses at the gene ends were 5 bases for V and 4 bases for J; bases not matched to a gene: 6. This CDR3 contains 14 residues. Germline V gene data show CDR1 as SGHDT and CDR2 as YYEEEE. CDR3 DNA sequence: TGTGCCAGCAGAACCCAGGGGGAGAAAAACATTCAGTACTTC. Translation gives CASRTQGEKNIQYF. Combining the CDR3 with reference TRBV5-6 and TRBJ2-4 gives the whole variable domain DAGVTQSPTHLIKTRGQQVTLRCSPKSGHDTVSWYQQALGQGPQFIFQYYEEEERQRGNFPDRFSGHQFPNYSSELNVNALLLGDSALYLCASRTQGEKNIQYFGAGTRLSVL.

This rearrangement joins TRBV14 to TRBJ2-1; D not certain. V was clipped by 1 base and J by 0 bases, with 13 bases between them. The CDR3 loop spans 17 amino acids. Germline CDR1 reads SGHDN; CDR2 reads FVKESK. CDR3 in amino acids: CASSQVALTNSYNEQFF. Written as DNA, the CDR3 is TGTGCCAGCAGCCAAGTGGCCCTAACTAACTCCTACAATGAGCAGTTCTTC.